This T cell receptor beta chain is drawn from a study of blood T cell repertoires in COVID-19. Study context: The origin of the acute and convalescent COVID-19 samples was the United States, Italy and Spain. Sample material is recorded as cDNA or gDNA derived from T cells, B-cell-depleted T cells, or PBMCs.

In the original analysis: The assay estimated nucleated cells by amplifying reference gene primers. Only in-frame clones appear in the TCRdb table, and some are missing; sequencing was by immunoSEQ multiplex PCR. D and trimming were read from the DNA, whereas the V and J calls and clone size are those reported in that table. The table lists roughly 78,000 clones, about 89% of them singletons. Germline CDR1 and CDR2: SGHTA and FQGNSA. The V end was cut by 4 bases, the J end by 0 bases, with 12 bases between. The CDR3 has 16 amino acids. The specimen was peripheral blood. The chain employs TRBV7-2 and TRBJ1-4, with D hard to call. The clonotype was recovered from a woman aged 60-70 years with acute or convalescent COVID-19. The CDR3: CASSSNRVATNEKLFF. CDR3 DNA: TGTGCCAGCAGCTCCAACAGAGTTGCAACTAATGAAAAACTGTTTTTT.